The subject of this entry is one T cell receptor (beta chain). This clonotype has a handful of counts. It has no known antigen specificity. No base quality values were provided; no much bigger clone lies one nucleotide off. The data were taken from a study of blood T cells in healthy people across ages (dated by TCRdb to 2015 to 2017). Turning to the overall study: Template switching captured roughly one uniquely barcoded TCR beta cDNA molecule per two T cells in model experiments. Using deep sequencing normalized with unique cDNA molecular identifiers, the study measured how TCR beta repertoire diversity changes with age. Donors were grouped into four age groups: young (average 16 years), middle-aged (roughly 38), aged (roughly 62) and long-lived (around 80). To avoid experimental bias, donors of different ages were distributed randomly across sequencing lanes. Two additional independent replicas of 1 million unique cDNA reads from the same blood draw were analyzed for two donors (one aged 18 to 29 and one aged 80 or older). Here is what the overall study found, with its caveats: Conclusive comparison of naive and antigen-experienced compartments was prevented by the profiling of bulk unsorted PBMCs. Observed TCR beta diversity per million T cells fell roughly linearly with age, and a significant reduction was already apparent by age roughly 40. Total diversity estimates from one million sequenced T cells were considered lower bounds and underestimates. Donor CMV infection status was unknown, potentially confounding age-related changes in expanded clonotypes. Compared with the aged group, the long-lived group had more naive CD4+ T cells, fewer expanded clones and increased TCR diversity, a pattern suggesting age selection. There was a strong correlation between observed TCR beta diversity and the percentage of naive T cells measured by flow cytometry.

The germline V gene sets CDR1 to MDHEN and CDR2 to SYDVKM. The CDR3 holds 14 amino acids from the cysteine to the phenylalanine. This entry keeps only the CDR3 DNA: 42 bases, framed from base 1. V and J are truncated by 5 bases and 4 bases respectively, leaving an intervening sequence of 14 bases. The method behind the library was 5' RACE. The listed sequencing device is Illumina HiSeq 2500. A second PCR of about 6 to 12 cycles was run with a J-beta primer mix and a sample-barcoded 5' primer. A template-switch 5' adaptor carrying 12 random nucleotides introduced a unique molecular identifier onto each TCR beta cDNA molecule. Each sample yielded at least 2.5 million CDR3-containing paired-end reads. The Mint cDNA synthesis kit, primed by a TRBC-specific oligonucleotide, was used to synthesize first-strand cDNA from all RNA. After uracil-DNA glycosylase treatment, a first 18-cycle PCR used universal primers M1SS and BC2_uni_R on all cDNA. The authors processed their data as follows. Normalization of each sample was performed by random selection of 1 million high-quality reads, each carrying a distinct molecular identifier. Reads with shared molecular identifiers were discarded instead of being binned into consensus sequences. CDR3 identification, clonotype clustering and error correction used MiTCR with a Q25 quality threshold and the strictest error-elimination algorithm. A nonparametric unseen species model using Euler transformation provided a lower-bound estimate of total TCR beta diversity. Clones were called with MiXCR by TCRdb after fastp trimmed the public reads at Q25, and only in-frame beta chains were retained. Each CDR3 protein appears once, grouped with its most common genes and DNA. The V and J calls and clone size are TCRdb's, not the authors'. Recorded for this sample are about 1 million distinct CDR3 sequences; under 45% of them occurred a single time. Approximately 19% of the sample belongs to the ten largest clones.

The donors were roughly 39 Caucasian individuals from Russia, aged 6 to 90 years, who were systemically healthy. Each donor gave about 9.7 milliliters of peripheral blood, drawn into EDTA-treated Vacutainer tubes. Ficoll-Paque density-gradient centrifugation was used to isolate PBMCs, with at least 7 million per sample. Total RNA, at least 6 micrograms per sample, was extracted from PBMCs with Trizol reagent. Naive CD45RAhigh/CD27high T cell percentages were measured by flow cytometry on a PBMC aliquot from every donor. The sequenced material came from blood. The chain was built from TRBV28 and TRBJ2-5; the D call could be TRBD1 or TRBD2, with each sharing 5 bases. The receptor was derived from a woman aged 60-75 years in good health. In nucleotides, the sequence is TGTGCCAGCAGTCCTCCGAGAGGGGCAGAGACCCAGTACTTC. This translates into CASSPPRGAETQYF.